This T cell receptor (beta chain) stems from a study of blood T cells in healthy people across ages. Each donor's blood draw was roughly 10 milliliters of peripheral blood. Germline-derived CDR1 and CDR2 are MNHEY and SMNVEV (reference sequence). The CDR3 runs to 16 residues. After removal of 2 bases from V and 11 bases from J, the junction contained 12 bases not matched to a gene. On this clonotype itself: As yet, its antigen is unknown.

Regarding the study as a whole: Researchers judged that diversity estimates from one million T cells fell short of true values. Naive and antigen-experienced cells could not be conclusively compared, given unsorted PBMCs. Donor CMV status was unknown, possibly confounding expanded clonotype changes.

With a J-beta primer mix and a sample-barcoded 5' primer, a second PCR ran about 7 to 12 cycles. TCRdb reprocessed the 5' RACE reads with MiXCR, giving one entry per CDR3 protein. The table has about 1,600,000 distinct CDR3 sequences, 35% to 45% seen once. The source is a woman under 30 in good health. The sample consisted of blood. The chain links TRBV27 to TRBJ1-4; 9 bases map to TRBD1. In nucleotides, the CDR3 is TGTGCCAGCAGTTTACTAGGGGGACAGGGAAGGAAGAAACTGTTTTTT. This codes for CASSLLGGQGRKKLFF.